This TCR beta chain was retrieved from a study of blood T cell repertoires in COVID-19. Background on the study: T cells, B-cell-depleted T cells, or PBMCs supplied cDNA or gDNA.

CDR3 length: 12 amino acids. Looked up from germline, CDR1 is KGHSH and CDR2 is LQKENI. V was clipped by 3 bases and J by 8 bases, with 10 bases between them. A word on this clone: The same CDR3 is also encoded by other DNA sequences in this sample.

Measured with immunoSEQ multiplex PCR; TCRdb has only the in-frame clones, and not every one. Of approximately 170,000 clones in the sample, approximately 79% were seen once. The TCR was taken from a woman of 80 years or more with acute or convalescent COVID-19. Material for sequencing was peripheral blood. J is TRBJ1-1 and V is TRBV18; tentatively, D is TRBD1 (5 bases). The CDR3 protein is CASSPTRAEAFF. CDR3 nucleotides: TGTGCCAGCTCACCTACCAGGGCGGAAGCTTTCTTT.